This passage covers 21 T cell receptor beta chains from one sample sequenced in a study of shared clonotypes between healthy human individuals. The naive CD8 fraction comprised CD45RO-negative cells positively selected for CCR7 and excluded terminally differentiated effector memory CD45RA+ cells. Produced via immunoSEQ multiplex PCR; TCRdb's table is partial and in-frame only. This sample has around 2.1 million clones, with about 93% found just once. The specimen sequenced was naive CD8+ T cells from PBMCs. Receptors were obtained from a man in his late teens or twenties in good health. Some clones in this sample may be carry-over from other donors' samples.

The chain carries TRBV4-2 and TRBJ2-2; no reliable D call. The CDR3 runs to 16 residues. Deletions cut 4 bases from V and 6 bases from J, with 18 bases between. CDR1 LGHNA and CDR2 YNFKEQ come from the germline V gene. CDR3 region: CASSPTLFSSAGELFF. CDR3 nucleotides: TGTGCCAGCAGCCCGACCCTTTTTTCGTCCGCCGGGGAGCTGTTTTTT.

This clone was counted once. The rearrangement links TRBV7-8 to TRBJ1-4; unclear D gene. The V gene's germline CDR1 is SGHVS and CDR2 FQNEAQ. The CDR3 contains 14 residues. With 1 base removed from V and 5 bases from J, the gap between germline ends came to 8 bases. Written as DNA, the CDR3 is TGTGCCAGCAGCTTAGTAGCCCAAAATGAAAAACTGTTTTTT. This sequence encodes CASSLVAQNEKLFF.

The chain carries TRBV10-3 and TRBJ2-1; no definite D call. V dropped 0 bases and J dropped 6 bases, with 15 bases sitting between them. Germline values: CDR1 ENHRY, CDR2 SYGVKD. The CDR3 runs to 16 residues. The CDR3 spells CAISESATQSLNEQFF. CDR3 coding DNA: TGTGCCATCAGTGAGTCGGCGACACAGAGCCTCAATGAGCAGTTCTTC.

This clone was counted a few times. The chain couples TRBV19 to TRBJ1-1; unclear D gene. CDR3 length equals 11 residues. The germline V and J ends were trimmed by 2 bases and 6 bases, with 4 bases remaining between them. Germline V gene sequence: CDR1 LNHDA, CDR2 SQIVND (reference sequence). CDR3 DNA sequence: TGTGCCAGTAGTATATTCGCTGAAGCTTTCTTT. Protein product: CASSIFAEAFF.

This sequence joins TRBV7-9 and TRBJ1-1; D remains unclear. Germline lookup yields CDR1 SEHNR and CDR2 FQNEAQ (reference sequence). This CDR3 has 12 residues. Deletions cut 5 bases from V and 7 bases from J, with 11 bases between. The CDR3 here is CASSDMAIEAFF. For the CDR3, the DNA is TGTGCCAGCAGCGATATGGCGATTGAAGCTTTCTTT.

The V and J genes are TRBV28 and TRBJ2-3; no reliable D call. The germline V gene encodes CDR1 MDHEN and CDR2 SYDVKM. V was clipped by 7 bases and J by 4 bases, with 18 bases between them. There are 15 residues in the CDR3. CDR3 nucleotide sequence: TGTGCCAGCATTAATGGGTCGGGTGAGCCAGATACGCAGTATTTT. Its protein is CASINGSGEPDTQYF.

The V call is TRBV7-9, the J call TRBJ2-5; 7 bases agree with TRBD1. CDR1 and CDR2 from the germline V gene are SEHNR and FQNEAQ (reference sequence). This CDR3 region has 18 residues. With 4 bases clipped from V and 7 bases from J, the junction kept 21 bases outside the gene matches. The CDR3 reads CASSSTEPGQLPVRTQYF. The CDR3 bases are TGTGCCAGCAGCTCCACCGAACCGGGACAGTTACCCGTTCGGACCCAGTACTTC. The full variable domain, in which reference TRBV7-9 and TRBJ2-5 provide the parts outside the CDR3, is DTGVSQNPRHKITKRGQNVTFRCDPISEHNRLYWYRQTLGQGPEFLTYFQNEAQLEKSRLLSDRFSAERPKGSFSTLEIQRTEQGDSAMYLCASSSTEPGQLPVRTQYFGPGTRLLVL.

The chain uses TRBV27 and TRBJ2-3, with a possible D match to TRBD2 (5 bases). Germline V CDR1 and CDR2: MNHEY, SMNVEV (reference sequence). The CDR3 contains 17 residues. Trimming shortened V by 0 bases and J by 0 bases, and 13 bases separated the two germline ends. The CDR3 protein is CASSLSFRGPSTDTQYF. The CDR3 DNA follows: TGTGCCAGCAGTTTATCATTTCGGGGTCCCAGCACAGATACGCAGTATTTT.

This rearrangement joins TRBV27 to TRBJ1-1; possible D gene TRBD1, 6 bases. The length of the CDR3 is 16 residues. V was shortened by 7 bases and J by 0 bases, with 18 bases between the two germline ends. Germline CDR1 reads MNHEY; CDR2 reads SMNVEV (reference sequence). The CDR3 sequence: CASTPRRGPLNTEAFF. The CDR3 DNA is TGTGCCAGCACCCCGAGGCGGGGGCCCTTGAACACTGAAGCTTTCTTT.

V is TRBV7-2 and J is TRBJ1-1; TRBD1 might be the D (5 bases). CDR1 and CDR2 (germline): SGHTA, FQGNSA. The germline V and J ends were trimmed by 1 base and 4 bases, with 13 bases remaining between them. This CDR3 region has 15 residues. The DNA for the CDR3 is TGTGCCAGCAGCTTAGTTTCAGGGCCGGGCACTGAAGCTTTCTTT. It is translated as CASSLVSGPGTEAFF.

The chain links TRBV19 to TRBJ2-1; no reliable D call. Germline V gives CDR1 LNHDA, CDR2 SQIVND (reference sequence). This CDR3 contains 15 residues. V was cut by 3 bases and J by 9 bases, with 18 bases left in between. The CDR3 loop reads CASSILPDLPSEQFF. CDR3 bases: TGTGCCAGTAGTATCTTGCCGGACCTCCCGAGTGAGCAGTTCTTC.

The CDR3 nucleotides read TGCGCCAGCAGCTTCGGAGGGGAGGGAGCGGCGCAGTATTTT. It specifies CASSFGGEGAAQYF. This chain connects TRBV5-1 to TRBJ2-3; the match to TRBD2 covers 7 bases. J gave up 10 bases and V 2 bases, and 10 bases lay outside the gene matches. The CDR3 has 14 amino acids. Germline loops: CDR1 SGHRS, CDR2 YFSETQ.

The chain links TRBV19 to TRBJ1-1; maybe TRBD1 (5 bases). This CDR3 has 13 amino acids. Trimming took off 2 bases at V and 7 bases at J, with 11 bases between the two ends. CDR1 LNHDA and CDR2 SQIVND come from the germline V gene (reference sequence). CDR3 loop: CASSIWPGYEAFF. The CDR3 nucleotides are TGTGCCAGTAGTATATGGCCAGGGTATGAAGCTTTCTTT.

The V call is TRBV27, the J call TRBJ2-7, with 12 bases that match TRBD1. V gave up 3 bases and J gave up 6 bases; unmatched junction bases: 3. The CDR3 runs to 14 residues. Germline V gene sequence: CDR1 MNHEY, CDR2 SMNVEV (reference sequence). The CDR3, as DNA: TGTGCCAGCAGTTTCCGGGACAGGGGGCTCGAGCAGTACTTC. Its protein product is CASSFRDRGLEQYF.

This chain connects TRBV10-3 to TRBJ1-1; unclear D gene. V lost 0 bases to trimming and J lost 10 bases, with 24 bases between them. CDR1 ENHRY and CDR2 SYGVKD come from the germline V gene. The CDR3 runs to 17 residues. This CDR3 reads CAISESTRARHGPRAFF. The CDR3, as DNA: TGTGCCATCAGTGAGTCGACTCGGGCGAGGCATGGACCGAGAGCTTTCTTT.

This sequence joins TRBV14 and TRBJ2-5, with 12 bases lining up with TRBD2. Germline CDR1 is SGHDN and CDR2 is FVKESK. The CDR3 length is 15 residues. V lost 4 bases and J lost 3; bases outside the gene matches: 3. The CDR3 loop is CASSPGLAGKETQYF. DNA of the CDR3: TGTGCCAGCAGCCCAGGACTAGCGGGAAAAGAGACCCAGTACTTC.

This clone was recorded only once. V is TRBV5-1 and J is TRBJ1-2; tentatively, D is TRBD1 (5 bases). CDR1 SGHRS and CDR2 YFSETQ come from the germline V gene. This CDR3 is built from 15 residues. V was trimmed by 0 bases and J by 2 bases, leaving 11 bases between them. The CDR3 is CASSLVGGRNYGYTF. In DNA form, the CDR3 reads TGCGCCAGCAGCTTGGTTGGGGGACGGAACTATGGCTACACCTTC.

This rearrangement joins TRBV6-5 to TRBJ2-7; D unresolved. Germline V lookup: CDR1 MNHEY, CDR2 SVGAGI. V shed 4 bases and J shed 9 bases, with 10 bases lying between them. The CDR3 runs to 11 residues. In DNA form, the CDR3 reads TGTGCCAGCAGTTCCGGCTTGGGGCAGTACTTC. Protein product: CASSSGLGQYF.

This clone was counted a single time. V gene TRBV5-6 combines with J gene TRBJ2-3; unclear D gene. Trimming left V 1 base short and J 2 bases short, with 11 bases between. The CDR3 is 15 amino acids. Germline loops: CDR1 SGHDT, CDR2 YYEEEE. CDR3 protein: CASSLYAATTDTQYF. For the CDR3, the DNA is TGTGCCAGCAGCTTGTATGCAGCCACCACAGATACGCAGTATTTT.

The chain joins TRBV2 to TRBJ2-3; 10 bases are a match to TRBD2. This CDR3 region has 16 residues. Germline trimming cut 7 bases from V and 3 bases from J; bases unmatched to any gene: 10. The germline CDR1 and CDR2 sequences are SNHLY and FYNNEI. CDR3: CASNPGLAGVTDTQYF. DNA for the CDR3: TGTGCCAGCAACCCAGGGCTAGCGGGAGTGACAGATACGCAGTATTTT.

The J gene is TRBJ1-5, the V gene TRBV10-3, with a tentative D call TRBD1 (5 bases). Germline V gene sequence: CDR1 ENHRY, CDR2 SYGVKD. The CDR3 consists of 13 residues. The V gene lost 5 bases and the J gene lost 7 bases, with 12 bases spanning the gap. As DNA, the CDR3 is TGTGCCATCAGTAACGAGAGGGGCCAGCCCCAGCATTTT. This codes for CAISNERGQPQHF.